The 5 T cell receptor beta chains reported below all come from one sample, sequenced in a study of blood T cell repertoires in COVID-19. Using immunoSEQ multiplex PCR, the repertoire was profiled, and TCRdb retains in-frame clones only, with some absent. The sample lists 110,000 or so clones, around 78% occurring once. Material: peripheral blood. All receptors come from a woman aged 55-69 years with acute or convalescent COVID-19.

This clone came up a few times. The chain has TRBV6-5 and TRBJ1-1; a possible D gene is TRBD1 (6 bases). This CDR3 comprises 15 residues. Trimming took 4 bases from V and 5 from J, leaving 17 bases between them. Germline values: CDR1 MNHEY, CDR2 SVGAGI. In nucleotides, the CDR3 is TGTGCCAGCAGTTCCTTCCGGGGGGCTGGGACTGAAGCTTTCTTT. Protein sequence: CASSSFRGAGTEAFF.

This chain uses TRBV28 with TRBJ2-3, with 9 bases that match TRBD2. Per the germline V gene, CDR1 is MDHEN and CDR2 is SYDVKM. The CDR3 is made up of 17 amino acids. Trimming removed 6 bases from V and 1 base from J; junction bases left unmatched: 11. The CDR3 nucleotides read TGTGCCAGCAGCCCTCCTAGCGGGGTCGGGGGCACAGATACGCAGTATTTT. As protein: CASSPPSGVGGTDTQYF.

Written as DNA, the CDR3 is TGCGCCAGCAGCTCAAACGTAGAGAACACTGAAGCTTTCTTT. It codes for CASSSNVENTEAFF. The rearrangement joins TRBV5-1 to TRBJ1-1; D remains ambiguous. V was clipped by 3 bases and J by 1 base, with 10 bases between them. Germline V gene data show CDR1 as SGHRS and CDR2 as YFSETQ. The CDR3 has 14 amino acids.

The CDR3 bases are TGTGCCAGCAGCCGTAGAAGTCACAGGGAGGGTGTGGGTACGCAGTATTTT. It translates to CASSRRSHREGVGTQYF. V and J are TRBV4-2 and TRBJ2-3; D is perhaps TRBD2 (7 bases). CDR3 length equals 17 residues. Germline CDR1 reads LGHNA; CDR2 reads YNFKEQ. The ends were cut back, 4 bases at V and 8 bases at J, with 25 bases in the middle.

A few counts support this clone. This chain joins TRBV11-2 and TRBJ1-2; a weak D match, TRBD1 (6 bases). The CDR3 totals 14 residues. Looked up from germline, CDR1 is SGHAT and CDR2 is FQNNGV. Trimming stripped 5 bases from V and 8 bases from J, with 18 bases between. The DNA of the CDR3 is TGTGCCAGCAGCCCCATTAGGGGACATGGCGGCTACACCTTC. Its protein is CASSPIRGHGGYTF. Full variable domain (rest looked up from reference TRBV11-2 and TRBJ1-2): EAGVAQSPRYKIIEKRQSVAFWCNPISGHATLYWYQQILGQGPKLLIQFQNNGVVDDSQLPKDRFSAERLKGVDSTLKIQPAKLEDSAVYLCASSPIRGHGGYTFGSGTRLTVV.